These 19 T cell receptor beta chains were all obtained from the same sample, sequenced in a study of cytomegalovirus exposure and HLA in healthy donors. Amplification used 60 Vbeta primers and 13 Jbeta primers. Profiling relied on immunoSEQ multiplex PCR, and the TCRdb table lists in-frame clones only, not all of them. The table lists tens of thousands of clones. Material for sequencing was PBMCs. The receptors shown here come from a middle-aged woman in good health and CMV-seropositive.

This chain connects TRBV25-1 to TRBJ2-5; weak D call: TRBD1 (5 bases). V lost 2 bases to trimming and J lost 3 bases, with 10 bases between them. Germline assignment: CDR1 MGHDK and CDR2 SYGVNS. The CDR3 loop spans 14 amino acids. The CDR3 sequence is CASSEDEGEETQYF. The CDR3 nucleotides read TGTGCCAGCAGTGAAGACGAAGGGGAAGAGACCCAGTACTTC.

This chain connects TRBV7-3 to TRBJ1-1; D perhaps matches TRBD1 (5 bases). Trimming cost V 3 bases and J 2 bases, with 7 bases left between them. Germline V CDR1 and CDR2: SGHTA, FQGTGA. This CDR3 region has 13 residues. In nucleotides, the CDR3 is TGTGCCAGCAGCTTTACAGGAAACACTGAAGCTTTCTTT. Translated, it gives CASSFTGNTEAFF.

The V call is TRBV29-1, the J call TRBJ2-1; TRBD2 matches at 8 bases. This CDR3 is built from 15 residues. Germline V gives CDR1 SQVTM, CDR2 ANQGSEA. V shed 4 bases, J shed 0 bases, and the junction held 5 bases outside the gene matches. CDR3 bases: TGCAGCGTTGTGTTAGCGGGATCCTCCTACAATGAGCAGTTCTTC. Encoded protein: CSVVLAGSSYNEQFF.

The chain joins TRBV30 to TRBJ2-3; TRBD2 matches 7 bases. The ends lost 3 bases at V and 6 bases at J; junction bases unmatched: 0. The CDR3 sequence is 11 residues long. In germline, CDR1 is GTSNPN, CDR2 SVGIG (reference sequence). The CDR3 nucleotides read TGTGCCTGGAGGGGGGGGGATACGCAGTATTTT. Translated, it gives CAWRGGDTQYF.

The chain is built from TRBV6-5 and TRBJ2-3; 11 nucleotides match TRBD2. The germline gives CDR1 MNHEY, CDR2 SVGAGI. The CDR3 loop spans 15 amino acids. After removal of 4 bases from V and 2 bases from J, the junction contained 2 bases not matched to a gene. CDR3 DNA: TGTGCCAGCAGTTCACTAGCGGGGGTCACAGATACGCAGTATTTT. Translation: CASSSLAGVTDTQYF.

The chain links TRBV29-1 to TRBJ1-2, with D uncertain. Germline CDR1 SQVTM, CDR2 ANQGSEA. The CDR3 runs to 12 residues. The V and J ends lost 5 bases and 3 bases respectively, with 10 bases between them. The CDR3 DNA is TGCAGCGTTCCCGGGGTTGACTATGGCTACACCTTC. Its translation is CSVPGVDYGYTF.

J is TRBJ2-7 and V is TRBV5-4, with TRBD2 matching 8 bases. Trimming cost V 6 bases and J 4 bases; bases outside gene matches: 9. This CDR3 has 14 amino acids. CDR1 is SGHNT and CDR2 is YYREEE in the germline V gene (reference sequence). The CDR3 bases are TGTGCCAGCACCCCGGGGGGGGGCGGTTACGAGCAGTACTTC. It codes for CASTPGGGGYEQYF.

CDR3 sequence: CASSQVGQGVEKLFF. In DNA, the CDR3 is TGTGCCAGCAGTCAGGTCGGACAGGGGGTAGAAAAACTGTTTTTT. The V call is TRBV4-2, the J call TRBJ1-4, with 10 bases lining up with TRBD1. Germline-derived CDR1 and CDR2 are LGHNA and YNFKEQ. This CDR3 has 15 residues. The V segment lost 6 bases and the J segment 8 bases; nucleotides outside the gene matches: 9.

The V call is TRBV2, the J call TRBJ1-2; 9 nucleotides agree with TRBD1. CDR1 is SNHLY and CDR2 is FYNNEI in the germline V gene. After removal of 7 bases from V and 3 bases from J, the junction contained 18 bases not matched to a gene. CDR3 size: 18 residues. CDR3 coding DNA: TGTGCCAGCAATCTTAGCCGGGACAGGGAAACCCACTACTATGGCTACACCTTC. Translated: CASNLSRDRETHYYGYTF.

The chain combines TRBV4-1 with TRBJ1-1; D perhaps matches TRBD1 (6 bases). Between the trimmed V and J ends, which lost 4 bases and 5 bases, there was a span of 17 bases. The CDR3 is made up of 15 amino acids. Germline V gene lookup returns CDR1 MGHRA and CDR2 YSYEKL. CDR3 DNA sequence: TGCGCCAGCAGCCCCCGGACGACAGGTGGGACTGAAGCTTTCTTT. Its translation is CASSPRTTGGTEAFF.

This CDR3 is CAWSVGDRGYGYTF. CDR3 coding DNA: TGTGCCTGGAGTGTAGGGGACAGGGGGTATGGCTACACCTTC. The chain couples TRBV30 to TRBJ1-2, with 11 positions matching TRBD1. Trimming cost V 0 bases and J 5 bases; bases outside gene matches: 2. CDR3 length: 14 residues. Germline V gives CDR1 GTSNPN, CDR2 SVGIG (reference sequence).

The genes are TRBV21-1 and TRBJ1-5; the table's D call, TRBD1, has no DNA check behind it. TRBV21-1 is assigned pseudogene status. The CDR3 covers 18 residues. DNA of the CDR3: TGTGCCAGCAGCAAAGATAGGTCTCGGACAGTTAGCAATCAGCCCCAGCATTTT. Protein sequence: CASSKDRSRTVSNQPQHF.

As regards this clone: The CDR3 ends on some other residue instead of the conserved phenylalanine or tryptophan, so this is likely a read error. It is unclear where the CDR3 begins or ends on the DNA, so no DNA is shown, and the CDR3 is as TCRdb lists it. The V gene is TRBV6-1, the J gene TRBJ2-7; whether TRBD2, the table's D call, matches the DNA was not checked. Germline V gene sequence: CDR1 MNHNS, CDR2 SASEGT. The CDR3 is 8 amino acids in total, end residues counted. CDR3 amino acids: CASRSGAS.

The J gene is TRBJ1-1, the V gene TRBV30; possibly TRBD1 for D (6 bases). Looked up from germline, CDR1 is GTSNPN and CDR2 is SVGIG (reference sequence). There are 12 residues in the CDR3. The V end was cut by 7 bases, the J end by 1 base, with 10 bases between. The CDR3 sequence is CASGGQNTEAFF. The CDR3 bases are TGTGCCTCGGGGGGGCAGAACACTGAAGCTTTCTTT.

As to this clone: This same CDR3 is encoded by further DNA sequences in the sample. The V gene is TRBV18, the J gene TRBJ1-5; D gene uncertain. CDR1 is KGHSH, CDR2 LQKENI, per germline. CDR3 length equals 13 residues. V lost 6 bases to trimming and J lost 7 bases, with 13 bases between them. This chain's CDR3 is CASSHSPNQPQHF. The CDR3 region has the DNA TGTGCCAGCTCCCACAGCCCGAACCAGCCCCAGCATTTT.

The rearrangement uses TRBV30 and TRBJ2-1; D may be TRBD2 (6 bases). Germline V CDR1 and CDR2: GTSNPN, SVGIG (reference sequence). Between the trimmed V and J ends, which lost 3 bases and 7 bases, there was a span of 13 bases. This CDR3 is 13 amino acids long. The CDR3 nucleotides read TGTGCCTGGAGCCGTCCCGGGAGTAATGAGCAGTTCTTC. Amino acid sequence: CAWSRPGSNEQFF.

V is TRBV2 and J is TRBJ2-5; D unresolved. V gave up 3 bases and J gave up 2 bases, with 7 bases separating them. The CDR3 has 13 residues. The germline CDR1 and CDR2 sequences are SNHLY and FYNNEI. The CDR3 DNA follows: TGTGCCAGCAGTGACGCAGGACAAGAGACCCAGTACTTC. This translates into CASSDAGQETQYF.

This clone shows up as medium-sized by frequency. The V gene is TRBV19, the J gene TRBJ2-5, with TRBD2 matching over 14 bases. The CDR3 covers 15 residues. V was pared by 7 bases and J by 5 bases, with 6 bases of the junction left unmatched. The germline CDR1 and CDR2 sequences are LNHDA and SQIVND (reference sequence). Written as DNA, the CDR3 is TGTGCCAGTAAGCCGGGACTAGCGGGAGCGGAGACCCAGTACTTC. It encodes CASKPGLAGAETQYF.

The chain combines TRBV5-1 with TRBJ1-1, with no clear D. This CDR3 is built from 15 residues. The V gene's germline CDR1 is SGHRS and CDR2 YFSETQ. Between the trimmed V and J ends, which lost 2 bases and 1 base, there was a span of 12 bases. CDR3 nucleotides: TGCGCCAGCAGCTTCCACCCGGAGCGGAACACTGAAGCTTTCTTT. It is translated as CASSFHPERNTEAFF.